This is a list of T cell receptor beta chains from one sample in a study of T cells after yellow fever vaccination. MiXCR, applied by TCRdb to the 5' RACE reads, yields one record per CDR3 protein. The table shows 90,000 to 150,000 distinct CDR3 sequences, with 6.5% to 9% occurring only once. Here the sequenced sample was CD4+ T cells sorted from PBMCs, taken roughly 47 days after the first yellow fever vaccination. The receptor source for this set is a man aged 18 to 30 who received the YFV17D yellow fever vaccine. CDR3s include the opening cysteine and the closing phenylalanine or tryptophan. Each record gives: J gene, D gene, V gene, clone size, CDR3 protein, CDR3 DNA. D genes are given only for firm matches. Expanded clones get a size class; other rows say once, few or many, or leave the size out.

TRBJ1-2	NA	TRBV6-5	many	CASVSLKTEGYTF	TGTGCCAGCGTATCGCTAAAGACGGAGGGCTACACCTTC
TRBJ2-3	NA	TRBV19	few	CASSIGRTPGTDTQYF	TGTGCCAGTAGTATAGGGAGAACCCCTGGCACAGATACGCAGTATTTT
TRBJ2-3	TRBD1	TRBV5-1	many	CASSLAVGGDTQYF	TGCGCCAGCAGCTTGGCCGTAGGGGGCGATACGCAGTATTTT
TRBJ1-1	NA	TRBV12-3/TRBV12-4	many	CASSLVATEAFF	TGTGCCAGCAGTTTGGTAGCCACTGAAGCTTTCTTT
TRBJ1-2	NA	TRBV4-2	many	CASSQDQTTSYGYTF	TGTGCCAGCAGCCAAGATCAAACTACCTCCTATGGCTACACCTTC
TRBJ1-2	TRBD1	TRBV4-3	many	CASSHDRVSYGYTF	TGCGCCAGCAGTCATGACAGGGTTAGCTATGGCTACACCTTC
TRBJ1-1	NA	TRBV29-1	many	CSVEEWGHTEAFF	TGCAGCGTTGAAGAGTGGGGGCACACTGAAGCTTTCTTT
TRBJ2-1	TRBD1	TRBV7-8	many	CASRNRGRIEQFF	TGTGCCAGCAGGAACAGGGGGCGCATTGAGCAGTTCTTC
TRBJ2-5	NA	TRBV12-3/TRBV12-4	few	CASSLWAGATHETQYF	TGTGCCAGCAGTTTGTGGGCGGGGGCCACCCACGAGACCCAGTACTTC
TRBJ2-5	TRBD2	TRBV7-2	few	CASSLPPGLGETQYF	TGTGCCAGCAGCTTACCCCCGGGACTAGGGGAGACCCAGTACTTC
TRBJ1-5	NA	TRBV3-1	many	CASSQGIQSNQPQHF	TGTGCCAGCAGCCAAGGTATCCAGAGCAATCAGCCCCAGCATTTT
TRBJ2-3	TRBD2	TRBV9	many	CASSVRLAGGTDTQYF	TGTGCCAGCAGCGTTAGACTAGCGGGGGGCACAGATACGCAGTATTTT
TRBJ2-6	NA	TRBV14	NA	CASSQGPLASGANVLTF	TGTGCCAGCAGCCAGGGCCCCCTGGCCTCTGGGGCCAACGTCCTGACTTTC
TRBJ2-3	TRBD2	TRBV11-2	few	CASSGGHSSGSDTQYF	TGTGCCAGCAGCGGAGGTCACTCTAGCGGGTCAGATACGCAGTATTTT
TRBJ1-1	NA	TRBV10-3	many	CAISESRTAMNTEAFF	TGTGCCATCAGTGAGTCCAGGACAGCGATGAACACTGAAGCTTTCTTT
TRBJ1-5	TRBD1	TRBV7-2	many	CASSPDRGSNQPQHF	TGTGCCAGCAGCCCTGACAGGGGCAGCAATCAGCCCCAGCATTTT
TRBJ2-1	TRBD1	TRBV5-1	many	CASSSGTGAYNEQFF	TGCGCCAGCAGCTCCGGGACAGGGGCCTACAATGAGCAGTTCTTC
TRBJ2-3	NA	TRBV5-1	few	CASSLGGMTSTDTQYF	TGCGCCAGCAGCTTGGGGGGAATGACTAGCACAGATACGCAGTATTTT
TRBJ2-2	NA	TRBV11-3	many	CASSSWTGDTGELFF	TGTGCCAGCAGCTCTTGGACGGGGGATACCGGGGAGCTGTTTTTT
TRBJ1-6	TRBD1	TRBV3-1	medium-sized	CASSQGTGGSPLHF	TGTGCCAGCAGCCAGGGGACAGGGGGCTCACCCCTCCACTTT
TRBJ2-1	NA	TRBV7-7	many	CASSFQPGDEQFF	TGTGCCAGCAGCTTCCAACCTGGGGATGAGCAGTTCTTC
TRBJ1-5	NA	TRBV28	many	CASSSRPQHF	TGTGCCAGCAGTTCGCGGCCCCAGCATTTT
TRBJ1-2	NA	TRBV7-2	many	CASSFSYYGYTF	TGTGCCAGCAGCTTCTCTTATTATGGCTACACCTTC
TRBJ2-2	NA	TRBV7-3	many	CASSHWGNTGELFF	TGTGCCAGCAGCCACTGGGGGAACACCGGGGAGCTGTTTTTT
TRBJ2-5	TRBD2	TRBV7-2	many	CASSLLSRGGGETQYF	TGTGCCAGCAGCTTATTGAGTCGGGGGGGCGGGGAGACCCAGTACTTC
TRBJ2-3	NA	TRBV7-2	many	CARQGDSTDTQYF	TGTGCCAGGCAGGGCGACAGCACAGATACGCAGTATTTT
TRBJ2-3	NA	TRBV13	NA	CASSLNGPEYF	TGTGCCAGCAGCTTAAATGGTCCGGAGTATTTT